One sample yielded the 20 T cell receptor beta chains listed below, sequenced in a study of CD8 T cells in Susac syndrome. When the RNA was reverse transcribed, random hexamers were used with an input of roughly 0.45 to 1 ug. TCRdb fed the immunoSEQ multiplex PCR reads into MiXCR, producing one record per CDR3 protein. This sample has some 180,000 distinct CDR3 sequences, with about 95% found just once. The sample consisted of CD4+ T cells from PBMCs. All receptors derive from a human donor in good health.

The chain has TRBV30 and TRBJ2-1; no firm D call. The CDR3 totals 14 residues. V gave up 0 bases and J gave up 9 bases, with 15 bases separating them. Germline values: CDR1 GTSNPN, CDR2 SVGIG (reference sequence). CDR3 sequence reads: CAWSVKGATGEQFF. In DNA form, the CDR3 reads TGTGCCTGGAGTGTAAAAGGAGCAACCGGTGAGCAGTTCTTC. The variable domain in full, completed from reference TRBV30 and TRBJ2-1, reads SQTIHQWPATLVQPVGSPLSLECTVEGTSNPNLYWYRQAAGRGLQLLFYSVGIGQISSEVPQNLSASRPQDRQFILSSKKLLLSDSGFYLCAWSVKGATGEQFFGPGTRLTVL.

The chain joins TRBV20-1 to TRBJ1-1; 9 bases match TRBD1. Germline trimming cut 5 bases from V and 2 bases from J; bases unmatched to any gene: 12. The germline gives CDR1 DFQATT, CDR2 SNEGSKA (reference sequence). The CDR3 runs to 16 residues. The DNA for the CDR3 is TGCAGTGCTTCACAGGGGGCAGGGATAGGTAACACTGAAGCTTTCTTT. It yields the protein CSASQGAGIGNTEAFF.

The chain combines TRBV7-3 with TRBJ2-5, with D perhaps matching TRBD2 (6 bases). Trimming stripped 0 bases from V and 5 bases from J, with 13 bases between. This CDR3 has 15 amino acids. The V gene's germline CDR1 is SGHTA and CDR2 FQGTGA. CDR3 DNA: TGTGCCAGCAGCTTAACGGGGGGTCTAGCCGAGACCCAGTACTTC. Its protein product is CASSLTGGLAETQYF.

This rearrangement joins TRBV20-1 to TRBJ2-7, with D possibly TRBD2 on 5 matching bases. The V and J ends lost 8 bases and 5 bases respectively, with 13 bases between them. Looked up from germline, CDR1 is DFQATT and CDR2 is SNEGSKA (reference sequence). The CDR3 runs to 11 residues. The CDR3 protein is CSSTSGNEQYF. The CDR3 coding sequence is TGCAGTAGTACTTCGGGAAACGAGCAGTACTTC.

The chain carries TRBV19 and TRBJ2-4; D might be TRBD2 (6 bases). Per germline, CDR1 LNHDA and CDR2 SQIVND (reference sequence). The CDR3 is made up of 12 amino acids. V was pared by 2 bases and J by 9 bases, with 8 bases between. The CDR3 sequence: CASSIQGGIQYF. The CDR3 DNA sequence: TGTGCCAGTAGTATACAGGGAGGCATTCAGTACTTC.

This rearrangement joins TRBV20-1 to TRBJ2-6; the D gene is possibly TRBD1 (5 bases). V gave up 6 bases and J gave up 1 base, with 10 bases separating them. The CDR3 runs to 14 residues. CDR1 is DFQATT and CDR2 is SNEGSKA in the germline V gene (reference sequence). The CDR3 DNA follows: TGCAGTGCCGTCCAGGGTTCTGGGGCCAACGTCCTGACTTTC. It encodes CSAVQGSGANVLTF.

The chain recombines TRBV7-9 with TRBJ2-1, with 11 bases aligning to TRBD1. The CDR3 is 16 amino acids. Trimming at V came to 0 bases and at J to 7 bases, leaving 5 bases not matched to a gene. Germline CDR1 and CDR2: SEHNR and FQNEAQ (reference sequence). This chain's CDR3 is CASSLAKDRGRNEQFF. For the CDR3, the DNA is TGTGCCAGCAGCTTAGCGAAGGACAGGGGGCGTAATGAGCAGTTCTTC.

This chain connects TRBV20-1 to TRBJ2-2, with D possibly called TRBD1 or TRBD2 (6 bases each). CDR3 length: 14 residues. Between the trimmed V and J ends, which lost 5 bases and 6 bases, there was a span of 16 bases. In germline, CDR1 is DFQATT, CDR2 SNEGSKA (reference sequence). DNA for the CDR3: TGCAGTGCTGGGCCACTAGCAGGGGCCGGGGAGCTGTTTTTT. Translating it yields CSAGPLAGAGELFF.

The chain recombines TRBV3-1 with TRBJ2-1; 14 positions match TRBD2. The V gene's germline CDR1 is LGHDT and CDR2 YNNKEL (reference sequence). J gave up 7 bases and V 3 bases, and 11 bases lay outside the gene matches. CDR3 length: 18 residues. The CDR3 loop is CASSHTLSGLAGVNEQFF. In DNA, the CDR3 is TGTGCCAGCAGCCACACGCTTTCGGGACTAGCGGGAGTAAATGAGCAGTTCTTC.

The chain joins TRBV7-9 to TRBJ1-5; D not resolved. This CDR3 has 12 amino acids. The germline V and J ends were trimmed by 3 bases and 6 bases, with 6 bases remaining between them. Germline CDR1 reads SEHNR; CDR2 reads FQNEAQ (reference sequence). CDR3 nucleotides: TGTGCCAGCAGCTTCCCTAGTCAGCCCCAGCATTTT. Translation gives CASSFPSQPQHF.

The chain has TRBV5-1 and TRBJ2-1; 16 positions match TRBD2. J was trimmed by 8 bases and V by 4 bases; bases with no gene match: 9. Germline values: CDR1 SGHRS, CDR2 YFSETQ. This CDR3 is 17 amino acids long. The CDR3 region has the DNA TGCGCCAGCAGCCCGCCCGGGGGACTAGCGGGAGGGGATGAGCAGTTCTTC. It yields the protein CASSPPGGLAGGDEQFF.

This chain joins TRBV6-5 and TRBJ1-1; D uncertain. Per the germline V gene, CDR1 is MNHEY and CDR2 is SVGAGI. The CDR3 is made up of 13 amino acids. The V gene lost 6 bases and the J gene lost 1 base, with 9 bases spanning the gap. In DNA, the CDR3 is TGTGCCAGCAGACCTCGACAGAACACTGAAGCTTTCTTT. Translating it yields CASRPRQNTEAFF.

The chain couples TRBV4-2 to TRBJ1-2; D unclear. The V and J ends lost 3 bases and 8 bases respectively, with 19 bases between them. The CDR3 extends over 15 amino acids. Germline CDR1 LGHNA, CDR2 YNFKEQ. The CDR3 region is CASSQDPKGAEGYTF. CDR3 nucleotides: TGTGCCAGCAGCCAGGACCCTAAGGGCGCGGAAGGCTACACCTTC.

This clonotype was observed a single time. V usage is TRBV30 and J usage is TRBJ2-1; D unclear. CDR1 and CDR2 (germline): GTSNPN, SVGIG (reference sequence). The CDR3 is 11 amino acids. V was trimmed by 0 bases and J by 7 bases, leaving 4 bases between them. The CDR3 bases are TGTGCCTGGAGTGTAGAGAATGAGCAGTTCTTC. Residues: CAWSVENEQFF.

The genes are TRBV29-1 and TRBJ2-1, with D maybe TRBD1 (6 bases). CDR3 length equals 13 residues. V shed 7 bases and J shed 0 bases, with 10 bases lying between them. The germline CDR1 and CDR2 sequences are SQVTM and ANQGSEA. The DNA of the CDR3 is TGCAGCGAGCAGGGGCCCTCCTACAATGAGCAGTTCTTC. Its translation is CSEQGPSYNEQFF.

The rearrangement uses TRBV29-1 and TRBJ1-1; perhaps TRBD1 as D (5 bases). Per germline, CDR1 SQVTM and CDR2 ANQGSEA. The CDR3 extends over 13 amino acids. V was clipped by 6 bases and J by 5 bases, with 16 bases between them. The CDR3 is CSVSAGGGTEAFF. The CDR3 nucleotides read TGCAGCGTCAGTGCGGGGGGAGGAACTGAAGCTTTCTTT. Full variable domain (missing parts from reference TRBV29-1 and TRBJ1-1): SAVISQKPSRDICQRGTSLTIQCQVDSQVTMMFWYRQQPGQSLTLIATANQGSEATYESGFVIDKFPISRPNLTFSTLTVSNMSPEDSSIYLCSVSAGGGTEAFFGQGTRLTVV.

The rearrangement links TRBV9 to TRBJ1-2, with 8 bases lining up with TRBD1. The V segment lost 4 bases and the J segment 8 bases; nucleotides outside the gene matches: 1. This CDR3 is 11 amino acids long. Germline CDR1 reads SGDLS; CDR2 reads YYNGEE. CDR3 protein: CASSRTGGYTF. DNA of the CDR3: TGTGCCAGCAGCCGGACAGGGGGCTACACCTTC.

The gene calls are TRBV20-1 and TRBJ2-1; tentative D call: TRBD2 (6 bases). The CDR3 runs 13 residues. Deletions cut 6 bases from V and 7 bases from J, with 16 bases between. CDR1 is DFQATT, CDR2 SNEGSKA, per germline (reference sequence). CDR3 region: CSATGLVSNEQFF. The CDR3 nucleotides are TGCAGTGCGACGGGACTGGTCTCGAATGAGCAGTTCTTC.

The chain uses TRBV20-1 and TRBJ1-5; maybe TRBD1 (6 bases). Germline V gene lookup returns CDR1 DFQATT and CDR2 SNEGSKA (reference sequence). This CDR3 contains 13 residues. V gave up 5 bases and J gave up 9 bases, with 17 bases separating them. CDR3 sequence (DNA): TGCAGTGCTCAGAGCAGGGGAGATGGGCCCCAGCATTTT. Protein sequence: CSAQSRGDGPQHF.

CDR3 bases: TGTGCCAGCAGCGGAGCCCGGACGAACAATGAGCAGTTCTTC. Translation gives CASSGARTNNEQFF. The chain recombines TRBV7-2 with TRBJ2-1; D uncertain. With 5 bases removed from V and 5 bases from J, the gap between germline ends came to 13 bases. This CDR3 is 14 amino acids long. Germline assignment: CDR1 SGHTA and CDR2 FQGNSA.